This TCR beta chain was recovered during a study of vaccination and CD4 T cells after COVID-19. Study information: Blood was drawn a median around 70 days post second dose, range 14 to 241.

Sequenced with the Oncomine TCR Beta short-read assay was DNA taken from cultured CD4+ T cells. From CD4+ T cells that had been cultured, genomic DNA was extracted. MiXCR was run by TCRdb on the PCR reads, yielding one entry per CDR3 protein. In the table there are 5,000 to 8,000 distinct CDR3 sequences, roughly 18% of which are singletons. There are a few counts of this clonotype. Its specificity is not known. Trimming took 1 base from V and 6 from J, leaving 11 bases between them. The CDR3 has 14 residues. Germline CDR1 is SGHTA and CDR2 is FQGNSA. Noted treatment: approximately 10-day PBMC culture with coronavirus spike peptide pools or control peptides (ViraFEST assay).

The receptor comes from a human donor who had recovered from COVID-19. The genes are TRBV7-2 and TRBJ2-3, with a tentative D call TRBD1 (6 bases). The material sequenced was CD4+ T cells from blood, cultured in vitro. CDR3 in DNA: TGTGCCAGCAGCTTAGTCAGGGGCCAGGATACGCAGTATTTT. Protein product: CASSLVRGQDTQYF.